One sample yielded the 17 T cell receptor beta chains listed below, sequenced in a study of T cells after yellow fever vaccination. TCRdb re-called the 5' RACE reads with MiXCR, one entry per CDR3 protein. Of approximately 330,000 distinct CDR3 sequences in the sample, roughly an eighth were seen once. The specimen comprised CD4+ T cells sorted from PBMCs, sampled 15 days after the yellow fever booster vaccination. Every receptor here comes from a man younger than 35 who received the YFV17D yellow fever vaccine.

This clonotype showed up just a few times. V and J are TRBV7-9 and TRBJ1-4; no clear D. V shed 4 bases and J shed 8 bases, with 20 bases lying between them. Germline V gives CDR1 SEHNR, CDR2 FQNEAQ (reference sequence). There are 16 residues in the CDR3. For the CDR3, the DNA is TGTGCCAGCAGCTCGGGCCCGGCGGGGAAGGGCGAAAAACTGTTTTTT. Residues: CASSSGPAGKGEKLFF.

Only a few counts were recorded for this clonotype. The chain has TRBV3-1 and TRBJ2-5; weak D call: TRBD1 (5 bases). V was pared by 5 bases and J by 5 bases, with 12 bases between. The CDR3 runs 13 residues. CDR1 is LGHDT and CDR2 is YNNKEL in the germline V gene (reference sequence). DNA for the CDR3: TGTGCCAGCAGCTGGGGCCGACTGGAGACCCAGTACTTC. It encodes CASSWGRLETQYF.

This clonotype occurred many times. This rearrangement joins TRBV5-1 to TRBJ2-6; D remains unclear. CDR1 and CDR2 from the germline V gene are SGHRS and YFSETQ. The CDR3 is made up of 14 amino acids. V lost 3 bases, J lost 0 bases, and 4 bases lay in between. The CDR3 sequence: CASSSRSGANVLTF. The CDR3, as DNA: TGCGCCAGCAGCTCACGCTCTGGGGCCAACGTCCTGACTTTC.

Only a few counts were recorded for this clonotype. The gene calls are TRBV24-1 and TRBJ1-2; 9 nucleotides match TRBD1. Germline V gene lookup returns CDR1 KGHDR and CDR2 SFDVKD. V shed 6 bases, J shed 8 bases, and the junction held 9 bases outside the gene matches. The CDR3 totals 14 residues. The CDR3 DNA is TGTGCCACCAGTACCCGGGACAGGGTTGGGGGCTACACCTTC. Encoded protein: CATSTRDRVGGYTF.

This clonotype has ten or more counts. The chain is built from TRBV4-3 and TRBJ2-7, with D possibly called TRBD1 or TRBD2 (7 bases each). The length of the CDR3 is 15 residues. Germline V CDR1 and CDR2: LGHNA, YSLEER. V gave up 4 bases and J gave up 7 bases, with 20 bases separating them. Here the CDR3 DNA reads TGCGCCAGCAGCCCGAGGAGTTCCAGGGGGGGAGAGCAGTACTTC. Translation gives CASSPRSSRGGEQYF.

This clonotype was found a few times. The gene calls are TRBV5-1 and TRBJ2-7, with TRBD2 matching over 12 bases. Looked up from germline, CDR1 is SGHRS and CDR2 is YFSETQ. The CDR3 extends over 17 amino acids. Trimming removed 3 bases from V and 2 bases from J; junction bases left unmatched: 9. The CDR3 nucleotides read TGCGCCAGCAGCTCCGGTGGGACTAGCGGGTTCACCTACGAGCAGTACTTC. Its translation: CASSSGGTSGFTYEQYF.

This clonotype was recorded a few times. The V and J genes are TRBV5-1 and TRBJ2-1; D remains unclear. Trimming removed 5 bases from V and 0 bases from J, with 9 bases in between. In germline, CDR1 is SGHRS, CDR2 YFSETQ. The CDR3 is 14 amino acids. This CDR3 reads CASRTQSSYNEQFF. In DNA, the CDR3 is TGCGCCAGCAGAACCCAGAGCTCCTACAATGAGCAGTTCTTC.

The table lists this clonotype with a few counts. The chain uses TRBV20-1 and TRBJ2-3; TRBD2 matches 13 bases. V shed 5 bases and J 0 bases; nucleotides not matched to a gene: 14. The CDR3 is 19 amino acids. Looked up from germline, CDR1 is DFQATT and CDR2 is SNEGSKA (reference sequence). The CDR3 DNA sequence: TGCAGTGCTCCGGCCTTTCCGGGACTAGCGGGGACCAGCACAGATACGCAGTATTTT. It is translated as CSAPAFPGLAGTSTDTQYF.

This clonotype has more than one count but fewer than ten. This chain uses TRBV6-5 with TRBJ2-3; TRBD2 matches at 12 bases. Germline CDR1 reads MNHEY; CDR2 reads SVGAGI. The CDR3 runs 16 residues. J was trimmed by 4 bases and V by 0 bases; bases with no gene match: 2. This chain's CDR3 is CASSYSGLAGSDTQYF. CDR3 in DNA: TGTGCCAGCAGTTACTCGGGACTAGCGGGTTCAGATACGCAGTATTTT.

The chain couples TRBV7-9 to TRBJ2-5; a weak D match, TRBD1 (5 bases). V lost 3 bases and J 5 bases, leaving 10 bases between the germline ends. The germline V gene has CDR1 SEHNR and CDR2 FQNEAQ (reference sequence). CDR3 length: 13 residues. Here the CDR3 DNA reads TGTGCCAGCAGCTTTCAGGGAACTGAGACCCAGTACTTC. Encoded protein: CASSFQGTETQYF. Complete variable domain (other parts from reference TRBV7-9 and TRBJ2-5): DTGVSQNPRHKITKRGQNVTFRCDPISEHNRLYWYRQTLGQGPEFLTYFQNEAQLEKSRLLSDRFSAERPKGSFSTLEIQRTEQGDSAMYLCASSFQGTETQYFGPGTRLLVL.

This clonotype was picked up one time. The J gene is TRBJ2-7, the V gene TRBV3-1; D unclear. Trimming took off 0 bases at V and 1 base at J, with 7 bases between the two ends. CDR1 LGHDT and CDR2 YNNKEL come from the germline V gene (reference sequence). The CDR3 consists of 14 residues. The CDR3 bases are TGTGCCAGCAGCCAAGAGCCGGTGTCCTACGAGCAGTACTTC. Amino acids: CASSQEPVSYEQYF.

This chain uses TRBV24-1 with TRBJ2-1; 10 bases map to TRBD2. Germline V gene data show CDR1 as KGHDR and CDR2 as SFDVKD. CDR3 length: 14 residues. J gave up 8 bases and V 7 bases, and 7 bases lay outside the gene matches. CDR3 coding DNA: TGTGCCACCAGCGCCAGCGGGGGGGCTGATGAGCAGTTCTTC. This sequence encodes CATSASGGADEQFF.

This rearrangement joins TRBV4-3 to TRBJ2-1; D perhaps matches TRBD2 (5 bases). Germline V CDR1 and CDR2: LGHNA, YSLEER. This CDR3 contains 15 residues. V was trimmed by 0 bases and J by 6 bases, leaving 12 bases between them. This CDR3 is CASSQERLASNEQFF. The CDR3 DNA is TGCGCCAGCAGCCAAGAAAGGCTAGCCAGCAATGAGCAGTTCTTC.

In its sample, this clonotype was seen a few times. The chain has TRBV4-3 and TRBJ1-2, with D perhaps TRBD1 (5 bases). Germline loops: CDR1 LGHNA, CDR2 YSLEER. Trimming removed 1 base from V and 2 bases from J, with 11 bases in between. The CDR3 consists of 15 residues. CDR3 nucleotides: TGCGCCAGCAGCCAAGTTCGGGGCAGCAACTATGGCTACACCTTC. Translated: CASSQVRGSNYGYTF.

This clonotype was seen ten or more times. The J gene is TRBJ2-5, the V gene TRBV5-1; 8 bases fit TRBD2. CDR1 and CDR2 from the germline V gene are SGHRS and YFSETQ. With V trimmed by 1 base and J by 5 bases, 4 bases remained unmatched. The CDR3 is made up of 14 amino acids. The CDR3 nucleotides read TGCGCCAGCAGCTTGTTTCCGGGGGGGGAGACCCAGTACTTC. It translates to CASSLFPGGETQYF.

This clonotype was picked up a small number of times. The J gene is TRBJ2-7, the V gene TRBV5-1; 7 bases agree with TRBD1. Germline V gene lookup returns CDR1 SGHRS and CDR2 YFSETQ. The CDR3 is 15 amino acids. With V trimmed by 4 bases and J by 0 bases, 7 bases remained unmatched. DNA for the CDR3: TGCGCCAGCAGCCCCCTGGGACAGAGCTCCTACGAGCAGTACTTC. Its protein product is CASSPLGQSSYEQYF.

This clonotype occurred many times. V and J are TRBV4-2 and TRBJ2-2; D possibly corresponds to TRBD2 (5 bases). The germline V gene encodes CDR1 LGHNA and CDR2 YNFKEQ. The CDR3 contains 14 residues. Between the trimmed V and J ends, which lost 6 bases and 4 bases, there was a span of 12 bases. The CDR3 DNA reads as TGTGCCAGCAGAGAAAGCGGAGGCACCGGGGAGCTGTTTTTT. It translates to CASRESGGTGELFF.